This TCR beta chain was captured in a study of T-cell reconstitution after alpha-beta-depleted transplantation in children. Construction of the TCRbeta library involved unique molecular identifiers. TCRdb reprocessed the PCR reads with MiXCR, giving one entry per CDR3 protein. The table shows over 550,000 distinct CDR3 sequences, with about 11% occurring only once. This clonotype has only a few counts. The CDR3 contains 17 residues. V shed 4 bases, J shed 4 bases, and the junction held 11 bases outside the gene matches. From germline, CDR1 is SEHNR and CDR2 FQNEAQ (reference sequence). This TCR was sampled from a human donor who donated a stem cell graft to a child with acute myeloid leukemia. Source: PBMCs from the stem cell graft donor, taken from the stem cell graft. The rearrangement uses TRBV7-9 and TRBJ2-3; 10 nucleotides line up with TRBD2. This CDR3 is CASSSLAGSLRADTQYF. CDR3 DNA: TGTGCCAGCAGCTCACTAGCGGGATCCCTGCGGGCAGATACGCAGTATTTT.